The 27 T cell receptor beta chains below come from one sample, sequenced in a study of shared clonotypes between healthy human individuals. Here immunoSEQ multiplex PCR was the method, and the copy in TCRdb shows in-frame clones only, minus some. The top ten hold about 0.32% of the sample, which has about 380,000 clones, 90% to 97% seen once. Sample: memory CD8+ T cells sorted from blood. Documented subset: CD45RO+ cells pooled with CCR7-negative TemRA cells. The receptors were sampled from a man younger than 40 in good health.

This clone was seen a single time. The chain joins TRBV28 to TRBJ1-1; tentatively, D is TRBD1 (5 bases). The ends were cut back, 10 bases at V and 5 bases at J, with 17 bases in the middle. The CDR3 consists of 13 residues. Germline lookup yields CDR1 MDHEN and CDR2 SYDVKM. The CDR3 DNA is TGTGCCATCAAATTTGGGGGATGGACTGAAGCTTTCTTT. As protein: CAIKFGGWTEAFF.

V is TRBV6-1 and J is TRBJ2-5; tentative D call: TRBD2 (6 bases). V was clipped by 2 bases and J by 4 bases, with 11 bases between them. This CDR3 contains 14 residues. Germline V gene sequence: CDR1 MNHNS, CDR2 SASEGT. Here the CDR3 reads CASSELGGGETQYF. The CDR3 DNA is TGTGCCAGCAGTGAACTGGGGGGTGGAGAGACCCAGTACTTC.

This chain uses TRBV30 with TRBJ1-3; no definite D call. The V end was cut by 5 bases, the J end by 0 bases, with 8 bases between. Germline V gene data show CDR1 as GTSNPN and CDR2 as SVGIG (reference sequence). This CDR3 is built from 13 residues. The DNA for the CDR3 is TGTGCCTGGGGCAGAGTCTCTGGAAACACCATATATTTT. This translates into CAWGRVSGNTIYF. Drawing the rest from reference TRBV30 and TRBJ1-3, the complete variable domain is SQTIHQWPATLVQPVGSPLSLECTVEGTSNPNLYWYRQAAGRGLQLLFYSVGIGQISSEVPQNLSASRPQDRQFILSSKKLLLSDSGFYLCAWGRVSGNTIYFGEGSWLTVV.

The CDR3 loop reads CASRQEPGLAGQHTQYF. CDR3 in DNA: TGCGCCAGCAGACAGGAACCGGGACTAGCGGGCCAACATACGCAGTATTTT. The genes are TRBV4-1 and TRBJ2-3; 12 bases fit TRBD2. Germline V lookup: CDR1 MGHRA, CDR2 YSYEKL. V was pared by 6 bases and J by 7 bases, with 14 bases of the junction left unmatched. There are 17 residues in the CDR3.

The chain recombines TRBV5-1 with TRBJ2-3; maybe TRBD1 (5 bases). The CDR3 sequence is 15 residues long. Trimming took 2 bases from V and 2 from J, leaving 12 bases between them. CDR1 is SGHRS, CDR2 YFSETQ, per germline. CDR3 protein: CASSLQARPTDTQYF. The CDR3, as DNA: TGCGCCAGCAGCTTACAGGCCAGACCCACAGATACGCAGTATTTT.

The chain employs TRBV18 and TRBJ1-5; a possible D gene is TRBD1 (6 bases). Germline V gene data show CDR1 as KGHSH and CDR2 as LQKENI. The ends were cut back, 1 base at V and 2 bases at J, with 12 bases in the middle. The CDR3 length is 16 residues. CDR3 region: CASSPRQATGNQPQHF. CDR3 nucleotides: TGTGCCAGCTCACCACGACAGGCGACGGGCAATCAGCCCCAGCATTTT.

This chain uses TRBV2 with TRBJ1-6; TRBD1 is a possible D gene (5 bases). The CDR3 has 15 residues. The V gene's germline CDR1 is SNHLY and CDR2 FYNNEI. The ends were cut back, 3 bases at V and 6 bases at J, with 12 bases in the middle. CDR3 coding DNA: TGTGCCAGCAGTGAGGGGTGGAGGGGTAATTCACCCCTCCACTTT. Its translation: CASSEGWRGNSPLHF.

The chain couples TRBV13 to TRBJ1-2; D possibly corresponds to TRBD1 (5 bases). The CDR3 is 17 residues long. Germline CDR1 and CDR2: PRHDT and FYEKMQ (reference sequence). V lost 5 bases to trimming and J lost 5 bases, with 24 bases between them. DNA for the CDR3: TGTGCCAGCAGCCTATTACTAAGTACCGGGACTCTTTATGGCTACACCTTC. Translating gives CASSLLLSTGTLYGYTF.

The chain combines TRBV6-4 with TRBJ1-3; D is perhaps TRBD1 (6 bases). CDR1 is MRHNA and CDR2 is SNTAGT in the germline V gene. Trimming removed 2 bases from V and 1 base from J, with 15 bases in between. This CDR3 has 17 residues. CDR3 protein: CASSDNFKGESGNTIYF. The CDR3, as DNA: TGTGCCAGCAGTGACAATTTTAAGGGGGAATCTGGAAACACCATATATTTT.

This sequence joins TRBV7-9 and TRBJ2-7; 9 bases are shared with TRBD2. Trimming at V came to 2 bases and at J to 0 bases, leaving 5 bases not matched to a gene. The CDR3 runs 16 residues. CDR1 is SEHNR and CDR2 is FQNEAQ in the germline V gene (reference sequence). CDR3 nucleotide sequence: TGTGCCAGCAGCTTACCGGCTAGCGGGAACTCCTACGAGCAGTACTTC. Translating gives CASSLPASGNSYEQYF.

Only one count was recorded for this clone. The V gene is TRBV29-1, the J gene TRBJ2-3, with 9 nucleotides matching TRBD1. Looked up from germline, CDR1 is SQVTM and CDR2 is ANQGSEA. The CDR3 covers 14 residues. After removal of 5 bases from V and 4 bases from J, the junction contained 7 bases not matched to a gene. The CDR3 nucleotides read TGCAGCGTTTCGGTGGACAGGGGACCAGATACGCAGTATTTT. This codes for CSVSVDRGPDTQYF.

This chain uses TRBV14 with TRBJ2-1, with no clear D. This CDR3 has 14 residues. Germline CDR1 is SGHDN and CDR2 is FVKESK. V dropped 0 bases and J dropped 9 bases, with 12 bases sitting between them. CDR3 bases: TGTGCCAGCAGCCAAGATCGCCTAGTCTCTGAGCAGTTCTTC. It is translated as CASSQDRLVSEQFF.

The V call is TRBV19, the J call TRBJ2-4, with unresolved D. The V end was cut by 3 bases, the J end by 0 bases, with 9 bases between. From germline, CDR1 is LNHDA and CDR2 SQIVND (reference sequence). The CDR3 is 15 amino acids. The CDR3 sequence is CASSIRPLAKNIQYF. The DNA of the CDR3 is TGTGCCAGTAGTATTCGCCCACTAGCCAAAAACATTCAGTACTTC.

CDR3 in DNA: TGTGCCAGCAGCCCAGACAGGGGGCTTGTGACAGATACGCAGTATTTT. It is translated as CASSPDRGLVTDTQYF. The chain carries TRBV7-9 and TRBJ2-3; 10 bases are a match to TRBD1. The CDR3 has 16 amino acids. The trim removed 5 bases at V and 3 bases at J, leaving 8 bases unmatched. In germline, CDR1 is SEHNR, CDR2 FQNEAQ (reference sequence).

The V and J genes are TRBV5-1 and TRBJ2-5; 8 nucleotides match TRBD2. V gave up 4 bases and J gave up 5 bases; unmatched junction bases: 13. The V gene's germline CDR1 is SGHRS and CDR2 YFSETQ. This CDR3 region has 16 residues. The CDR3 DNA sequence: TGCGCCAGCAGCGATCTTACCGGGACTAGTGGGGAGACCCAGTACTTC. It codes for CASSDLTGTSGETQYF.

V usage is TRBV5-1 and J usage is TRBJ2-5; D is tentatively TRBD1 or TRBD2 (5 bases each). The CDR3 is 14 amino acids. The V end was cut by 4 bases, the J end by 2 bases, with 12 bases between. The V gene's germline CDR1 is SGHRS and CDR2 YFSETQ. CDR3 region: CASSTPGTQETQYF. DNA of the CDR3: TGCGCCAGCAGCACACCCGGGACGCAAGAGACCCAGTACTTC. Full variable domain (rest looked up from reference TRBV5-1 and TRBJ2-5): KAGVTQTPRYLIKTRGQQVTLSCSPISGHRSVSWYQQTPGQGLQFLFEYFSETQRNKGNFPGRFSGRQFSNSRSEMNVSTLELGDSALYLCASSTPGTQETQYFGPGTRLLVL.

The gene calls are TRBV10-3 and TRBJ2-7, with 10 nucleotides matching TRBD2. Germline V lookup: CDR1 ENHRY, CDR2 SYGVKD. V shed 4 bases, J shed 1 base, and the junction held 7 bases outside the gene matches. CDR3 length: 16 residues. This CDR3 is CAISGSTSGPSYEQYF. The CDR3 DNA sequence: TGTGCCATCAGTGGTTCGACTAGCGGGCCTTCCTACGAGCAGTACTTC.

The rearrangement uses TRBV7-9 and TRBJ2-5; tentatively, D is TRBD1 (5 bases). Germline assignment: CDR1 SEHNR and CDR2 FQNEAQ (reference sequence). CDR3 length: 14 residues. With 5 bases removed from V and 5 bases from J, the gap between germline ends came to 15 bases. The CDR3 bases are TGTGCCAGCAGCCCTCGACGGACATCGGAGACCCAGTACTTC. Translating gives CASSPRRTSETQYF.

The chain has TRBV5-1 and TRBJ1-4; a weak D match, TRBD1 (5 bases). This CDR3 spans 14 amino acids. Germline CDR1 is SGHRS and CDR2 is YFSETQ. V was trimmed by 4 bases and J by 7 bases, leaving 14 bases between them. The CDR3 is CASSRVGGREKLFF. CDR3 nucleotide sequence: TGCGCCAGCAGCCGGGTTGGGGGTCGTGAAAAACTGTTTTTT.

CDR3 nucleotide sequence: TGTGCCAGCAGCTTGGAGGGATCTGGCAATCAGCCCCAGCATTTT. Residues: CASSLEGSGNQPQHF. The gene calls are TRBV9 and TRBJ1-5; D gene ambiguous. CDR1 and CDR2 from the germline V gene are SGDLS and YYNGEE. This CDR3 comprises 15 residues. The V end lost 4 bases, the J end lost 2 bases, and 13 bases lay between the germline ends. Drawing the rest from reference TRBV9 and TRBJ1-5, the complete variable domain is DSGVTQTPKHLITATGQRVTLRCSPRSGDLSVYWYQQSLDQGLQFLIQYYNGEERAKGNILERFSAQQFPDLHSELNLSSLELGDSALYFCASSLEGSGNQPQHFGDGTRLSIL.

The V gene is TRBV28, the J gene TRBJ1-2; TRBD1 might be the D (6 bases). This CDR3 region has 14 residues. Per the germline V gene, CDR1 is MDHEN and CDR2 is SYDVKM. The V gene lost 2 bases and the J gene lost 7 bases, with 14 bases spanning the gap. The CDR3 coding sequence is TGTGCCAGCAGTTTAGGTCAGGGGAGGTTTGGCTACACCTTC. Protein sequence: CASSLGQGRFGYTF.

This chain links TRBV5-5 with TRBJ2-1; 11 bases line up with TRBD2. V trimming: 2 bases; J trimming: 7 bases; junction bases outside the gene matches: 5. The CDR3 is made up of 15 amino acids. Germline V gene sequence: CDR1 SGHKS, CDR2 YYEKEE (reference sequence). CDR3 DNA: TGTGCCAGCAGCTTACTAGCGGGAGTGTGGAATGAGCAGTTCTTC. Protein: CASSLLAGVWNEQFF.

The V call is TRBV20-1, the J call TRBJ2-7; 8 nucleotides align to TRBD2. Germline trimming cut 5 bases from V and 6 bases from J; bases unmatched to any gene: 3. The CDR3 sequence is 11 residues long. Germline assignment: CDR1 DFQATT and CDR2 SNEGSKA (reference sequence). The CDR3 nucleotides read TGCAGTGCTCTGAGCGGGAGCGAGCAGTACTTC. Protein product: CSALSGSEQYF.

This clone came up once. The chain recombines TRBV5-5 with TRBJ2-1; 15 nucleotides agree with TRBD2. CDR1 and CDR2 from the germline V gene are SGHKS and YYEKEE (reference sequence). This CDR3 region has 16 residues. The V and J ends lost 2 bases and 7 bases, in that order; junction bases with no gene match: 4. CDR3 region: CASSFPGLAGGNEQFF. In DNA form, the CDR3 reads TGTGCCAGCAGCTTTCCAGGACTAGCGGGAGGGAATGAGCAGTTCTTC. The full variable domain, in which reference TRBV5-5 and TRBJ2-1 provide the parts outside the CDR3, is DAGVTQSPTHLIKTRGQQVTLRCSPISGHKSVSWYQQVLGQGPQFIFQYYEKEERGRGNFPDRFSARQFPNYSSELNVNALLLGDSALYLCASSFPGLAGGNEQFFGPGTRLTVL.

This clone appeared once. The chain recombines TRBV29-1 with TRBJ2-5, with D perhaps TRBD1 (6 bases). CDR1 is SQVTM and CDR2 is ANQGSEA in the germline V gene. Trimming removed 7 bases from V and 2 bases from J, with 11 bases in between. The CDR3 spans 12 residues. In DNA form, the CDR3 reads TGCAGCGGGACAGCGACACAAGAGACCCAGTACTTC. Translation gives CSGTATQETQYF.

The V and J genes are TRBV28 and TRBJ2-5, with D possibly called TRBD1 or TRBD2 (6 bases each). Germline CDR1 MDHEN, CDR2 SYDVKM. V lost 6 bases and J 4 bases, leaving 12 bases between the germline ends. CDR3 size: 13 residues. This CDR3 reads CASRAGHLETQYF. DNA of the CDR3: TGTGCCAGCAGGGCGGGACACCTAGAGACCCAGTACTTC.

This clone showed up just once. The junction shows a germline mismatch at one end, possibly a read error. The chain employs TRBV5-1 and TRBJ2-1, with TRBD2 matching 13 bases. The CDR3 extends over 15 amino acids. Germline CDR1 and CDR2: SGHRS and YFSETQ. CDR3 coding DNA: TGCGCCAACAGCGCCGGGACTAGCGGGAATAATGAGCAGTTCTTC. Its translation is CANSAGTSGNNEQFF.